The entry below describes one T cell receptor (beta chain). As originally analysed: Estimation of nucleated cell counts was performed using reference gene primer amplification. Assay: immunoSEQ multiplex PCR; the TCRdb copy retains only in-frame clones and omits some. V and J calls and clone size come straight from that table; D and trimming were deduced from the DNA. This sample yields about 56,000 clones, of which roughly 90% are seen a single time; 20% belongs to the top ten. This sample stems from a study of blood T cell repertoires in COVID-19. Background on the study: Collection of acute and convalescent COVID-19 samples took place in the United States, Italy and Spain. In each case, the material was cDNA or gDNA derived from T cells, B-cell-depleted T cells, or PBMCs.

Germline values: CDR1 SGHNT, CDR2 YENEEA. V was pared by 1 base and J by 5 bases, with 9 bases between. The CDR3 loop spans 14 amino acids. The sample comprised peripheral blood. The receptor was isolated from a human donor in a cohort sampled during active COVID-19. The gene calls are TRBV11-3 and TRBJ2-1; a weak D match, TRBD2 (5 bases). In DNA, the CDR3 is TGTGCCAGCAGCTTAGGAGGGTCGGACAATGAGCAGTTCTTC. Its translation: CASSLGGSDNEQFF.